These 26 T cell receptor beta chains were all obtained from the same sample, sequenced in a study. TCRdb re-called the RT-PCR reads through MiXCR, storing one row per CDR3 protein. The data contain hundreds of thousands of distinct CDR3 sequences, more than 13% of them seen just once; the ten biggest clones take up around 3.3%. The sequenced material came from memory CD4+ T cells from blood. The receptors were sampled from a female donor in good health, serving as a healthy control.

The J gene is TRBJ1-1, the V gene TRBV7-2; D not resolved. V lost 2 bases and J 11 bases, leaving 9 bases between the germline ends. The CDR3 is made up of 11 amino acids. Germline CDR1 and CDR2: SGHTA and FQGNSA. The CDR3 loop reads CASSLHRGAFF. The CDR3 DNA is TGTGCCAGCAGCTTACACAGAGGGGCTTTCTTT. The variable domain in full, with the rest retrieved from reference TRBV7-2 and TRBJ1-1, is GAGVSQSPSNKVTEKGKDVELRCDPISGHTALYWYRQSLGQGLEFLIYFQGNSAPDKSGLPSDRFSAERTGGSVSTLTIQRTQQEDSAVYLCASSLHRGAFFGQGTRLTVV.

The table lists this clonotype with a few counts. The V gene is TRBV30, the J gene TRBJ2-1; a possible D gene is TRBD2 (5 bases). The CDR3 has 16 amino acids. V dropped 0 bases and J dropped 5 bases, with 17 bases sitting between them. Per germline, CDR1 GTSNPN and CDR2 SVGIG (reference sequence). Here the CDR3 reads CAWSVKDSSRNNEQFF. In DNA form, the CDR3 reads TGTGCCTGGAGTGTCAAGGACTCATCCCGAAACAATGAGCAGTTCTTC. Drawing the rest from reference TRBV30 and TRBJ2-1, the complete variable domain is SQTIHQWPATLVQPVGSPLSLECTVEGTSNPNLYWYRQAAGRGLQLLFYSVGIGQISSEVPQNLSASRPQDRQFILSSKKLLLSDSGFYLCAWSVKDSSRNNEQFFGPGTRLTVL.

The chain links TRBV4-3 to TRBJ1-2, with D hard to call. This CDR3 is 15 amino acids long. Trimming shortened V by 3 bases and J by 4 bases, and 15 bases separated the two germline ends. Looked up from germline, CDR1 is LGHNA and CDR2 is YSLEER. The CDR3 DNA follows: TGCGCCAGCAGCCATGAACGGGCTTACTCCTATGGCTACACCTTC. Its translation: CASSHERAYSYGYTF.

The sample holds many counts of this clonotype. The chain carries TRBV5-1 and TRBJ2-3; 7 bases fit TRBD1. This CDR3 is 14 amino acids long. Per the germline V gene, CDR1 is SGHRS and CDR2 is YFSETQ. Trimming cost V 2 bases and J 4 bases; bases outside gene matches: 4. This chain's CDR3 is CASSFRQGPDTQYF. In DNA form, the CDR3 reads TGCGCCAGCAGCTTCCGACAGGGCCCAGATACGCAGTATTTT.

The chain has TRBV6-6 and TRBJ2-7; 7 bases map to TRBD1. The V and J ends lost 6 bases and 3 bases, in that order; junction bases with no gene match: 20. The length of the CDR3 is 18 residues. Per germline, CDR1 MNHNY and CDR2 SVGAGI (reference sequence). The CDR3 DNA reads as TGTGCCAGCAGCCCCGGGACAGCCTTAACCGCGACAGACTACGAGCAGTACTTC. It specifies CASSPGTALTATDYEQYF.

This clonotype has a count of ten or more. The CDR3 spells CSARVRGNTGELFF. As DNA, the CDR3 is TGCAGTGCTAGAGTTCGGGGGAACACCGGGGAGCTGTTTTTT. The V gene is TRBV20-1, the J gene TRBJ2-2, with D possibly TRBD2 on 5 matching bases. Looked up from germline, CDR1 is DFQATT and CDR2 is SNEGSKA (reference sequence). The CDR3 totals 14 residues. V shed 1 base and J shed 1 base, with 7 bases lying between them.

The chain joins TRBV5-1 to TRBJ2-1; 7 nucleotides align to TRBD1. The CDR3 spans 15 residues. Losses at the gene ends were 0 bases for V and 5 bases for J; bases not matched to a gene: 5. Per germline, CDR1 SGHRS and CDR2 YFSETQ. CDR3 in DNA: TGCGCCAGCAGCTTGGAGGGACAGCCTCACAATGAGCAGTTCTTC. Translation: CASSLEGQPHNEQFF.

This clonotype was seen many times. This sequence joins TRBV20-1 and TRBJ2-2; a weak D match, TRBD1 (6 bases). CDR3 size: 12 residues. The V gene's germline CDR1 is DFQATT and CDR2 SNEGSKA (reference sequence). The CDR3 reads CSTKGGTGELFF. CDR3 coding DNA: TGCAGCACGAAAGGGGGTACCGGGGAGCTGTTTTTT.

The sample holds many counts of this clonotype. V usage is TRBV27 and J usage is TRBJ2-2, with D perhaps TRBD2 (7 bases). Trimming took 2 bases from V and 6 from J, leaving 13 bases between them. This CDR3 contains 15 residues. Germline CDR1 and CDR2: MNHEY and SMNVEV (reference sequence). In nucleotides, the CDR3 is TGTGCCAGCAGTTTAGGGGGGGGGCTTCCCGGGGAGCTGTTTTTT. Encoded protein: CASSLGGGLPGELFF.

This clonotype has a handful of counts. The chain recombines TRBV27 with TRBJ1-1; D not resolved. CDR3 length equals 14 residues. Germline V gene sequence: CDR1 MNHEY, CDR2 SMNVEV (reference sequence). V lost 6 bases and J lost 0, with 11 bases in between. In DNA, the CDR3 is TGTGCCAGCAGGCTGAGGGCATTGAACACTGAAGCTTTCTTT. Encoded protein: CASRLRALNTEAFF.

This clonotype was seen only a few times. The CDR3 nucleotides read TGTGCCAGCAAACCAGGACTAGCGGGGGGCATGACAGATACGCAGTATTTT. This gives the protein CASKPGLAGGMTDTQYF. The chain couples TRBV7-6 to TRBJ2-3; TRBD2 matches 14 bases. Looked up from germline, CDR1 is SGHVS and CDR2 is FNYEAQ. V gave up 7 bases and J gave up 3 bases; unmatched junction bases: 9. The CDR3 length is 17 residues.

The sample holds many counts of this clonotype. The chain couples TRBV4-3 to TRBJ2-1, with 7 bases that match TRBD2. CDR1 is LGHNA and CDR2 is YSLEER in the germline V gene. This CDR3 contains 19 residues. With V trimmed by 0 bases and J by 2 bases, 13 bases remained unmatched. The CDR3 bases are TGCGCCAGCAGCCAAGATTGGGAGGGGTACGGGGATCCCTACAATGAGCAGTTCTTC. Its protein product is CASSQDWEGYGDPYNEQFF.

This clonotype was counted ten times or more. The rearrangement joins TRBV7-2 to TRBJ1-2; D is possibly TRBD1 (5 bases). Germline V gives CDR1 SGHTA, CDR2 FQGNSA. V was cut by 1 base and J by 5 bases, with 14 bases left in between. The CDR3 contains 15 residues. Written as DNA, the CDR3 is TGTGCCAGCAGCTTAGGCGGGGCGGCCCCTTATGGCTACACCTTC. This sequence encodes CASSLGGAAPYGYTF.

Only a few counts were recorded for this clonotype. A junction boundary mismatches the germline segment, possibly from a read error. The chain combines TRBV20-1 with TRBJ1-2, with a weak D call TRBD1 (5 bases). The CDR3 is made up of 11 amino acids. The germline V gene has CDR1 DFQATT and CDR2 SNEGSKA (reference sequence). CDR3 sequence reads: CSARDPAGSPF. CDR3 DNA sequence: TGCAGTGCTAGAGATCCCGCAGGGTCACCTTTC.

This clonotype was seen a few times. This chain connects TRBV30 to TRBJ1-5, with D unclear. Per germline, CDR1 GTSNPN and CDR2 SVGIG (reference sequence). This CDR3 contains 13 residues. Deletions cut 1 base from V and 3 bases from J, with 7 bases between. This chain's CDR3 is CAWSDSDNQPQHF. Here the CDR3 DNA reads TGTGCCTGGAGTGACAGTGACAATCAGCCCCAGCATTTT.

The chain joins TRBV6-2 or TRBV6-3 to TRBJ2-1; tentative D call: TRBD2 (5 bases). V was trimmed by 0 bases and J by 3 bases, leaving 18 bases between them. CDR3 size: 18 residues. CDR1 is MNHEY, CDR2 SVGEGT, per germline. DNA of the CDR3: TGTGCCAGCAGTTACTCAAATTGGCGTGGGAGTAGCTACAATGAGCAGTTCTTC. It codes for CASSYSNWRGSSYNEQFF.

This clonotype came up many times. The CDR3 region is CSVEPGASSYNEQFF. CDR3 nucleotide sequence: TGCAGCGTTGAACCGGGGGCTAGCTCCTACAATGAGCAGTTCTTC. The rearrangement links TRBV29-1 to TRBJ2-1, with D perhaps being TRBD1 or TRBD2 (6 bases each). V was pared by 2 bases and J by 0 bases, with 11 bases between. This CDR3 is 15 amino acids long. In germline, CDR1 is SQVTM, CDR2 ANQGSEA.

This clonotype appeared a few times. The CDR3 DNA is TGTGCCAGCTCACCACCGGGAGAAGAGACCCAGTACTTC. This gives the protein CASSPPGEETQYF. The gene calls are TRBV18 and TRBJ2-5; a weak D match, TRBD2 (5 bases). CDR1 is KGHSH and CDR2 is LQKENI in the germline V gene. The CDR3 loop spans 13 amino acids. V lost 0 bases and J lost 3, with 5 bases in between.

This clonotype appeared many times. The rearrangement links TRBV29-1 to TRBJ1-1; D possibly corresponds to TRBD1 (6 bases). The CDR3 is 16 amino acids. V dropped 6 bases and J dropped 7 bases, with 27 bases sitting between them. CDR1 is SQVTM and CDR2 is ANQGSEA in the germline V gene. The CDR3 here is CSVDGTNKRSQIEAFF. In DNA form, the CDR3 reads TGCAGCGTAGACGGGACAAACAAGCGTTCTCAGATTGAAGCTTTCTTT.

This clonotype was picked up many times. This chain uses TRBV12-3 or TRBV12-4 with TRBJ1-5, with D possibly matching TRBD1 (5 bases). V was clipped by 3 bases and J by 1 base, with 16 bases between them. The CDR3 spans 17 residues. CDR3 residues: CASSFFIPGQSNQPQHF. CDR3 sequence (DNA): TGTGCCAGCAGTTTTTTTATCCCAGGGCAGAGCAATCAGCCCCAGCATTTT.

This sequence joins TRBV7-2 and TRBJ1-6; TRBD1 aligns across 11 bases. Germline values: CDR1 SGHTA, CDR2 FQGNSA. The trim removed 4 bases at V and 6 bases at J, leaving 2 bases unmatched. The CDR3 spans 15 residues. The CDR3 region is CASSWGQGGNSPLHF. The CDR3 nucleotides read TGTGCCAGCAGCTGGGGACAGGGGGGTAATTCACCCCTCCACTTT.

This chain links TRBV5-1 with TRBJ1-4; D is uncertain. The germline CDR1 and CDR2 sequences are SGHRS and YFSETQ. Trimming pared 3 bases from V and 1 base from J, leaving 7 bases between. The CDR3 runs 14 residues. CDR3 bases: TGCGCCAGCAGCTCGACCGTAACTAATGAAAAACTGTTTTTT. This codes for CASSSTVTNEKLFF.

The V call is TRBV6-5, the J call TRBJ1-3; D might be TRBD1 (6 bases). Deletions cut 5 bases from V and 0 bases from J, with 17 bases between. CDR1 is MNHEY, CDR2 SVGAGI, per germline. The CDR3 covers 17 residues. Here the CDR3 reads CASSPGYTGRSGNTIYF. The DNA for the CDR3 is TGTGCCAGCAGTCCCGGTTACACAGGGCGCTCTGGAAACACCATATATTTT.

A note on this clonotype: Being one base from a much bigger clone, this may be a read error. DNA for the CDR3: TGCGCCAGCAGCTTGGGTGGTAGCGGGATCTACGAGCAGTACTTC. It codes for CASSLGGSGIYEQYF. This chain uses TRBV5-1 with TRBJ2-7; TRBD2 agrees at 8 bases. The germline gives CDR1 SGHRS, CDR2 YFSETQ. This CDR3 contains 15 residues. The ends lost 0 bases at V and 3 bases at J; junction bases unmatched: 5.

The CDR3 spells CASDSGGVTQYF. CDR3 sequence (DNA): TGTGCCAGCGATAGCGGGGGGGTTACGCAGTATTTT. The chain employs TRBV7-2 and TRBJ2-3; 11 bases are a match to TRBD2. V dropped 8 bases and J dropped 8; count of bases not matched to a gene: 3. Germline CDR1 is SGHTA and CDR2 is FQGNSA. The CDR3 extends over 12 amino acids.

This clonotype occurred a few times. The CDR3 nucleotides are TGCAGTGCTCACAGGGGGGTCGGAAACATTCAGTACTTC. This translates into CSAHRGVGNIQYF. The chain employs TRBV20-1 and TRBJ2-4; TRBD1 matches 8 bases. The CDR3 is 13 amino acids. Germline CDR1 reads DFQATT; CDR2 reads SNEGSKA (reference sequence). The V gene end was trimmed by 5 bases and the J gene end by 6 bases; junction bases not matched to a gene: 6.